This T cell receptor (beta chain) was retrieved from a study of post-analysis software for immune sequencing data (dated by TCRdb to 2014 to 2015). Context from the whole study: Relapsing-remitting, secondary progressive and progressive-relapsing multiple sclerosis were recorded as disease courses, and subtype annotation was lacking for some patients. The patient repertoires were compared against approximately ten previously published healthy control repertoires obtained from donors aged about 6 to 25 years. A subset of samples was prepared in parallel using single-end sample barcoding, then pooled and co-amplified after Illumina adapter ligation. The study at large found these results: The multiple sclerosis patient group was slightly younger than the control group. Significantly lower normalized Chao1 diversity was found in multiple sclerosis patients than in controls, suggesting substantial peripheral T-cell clonal expansion. Significantly higher frequencies in patients than in controls were found for roughly 5 TRBV segments, including TRBV5-6, TRBV5-1 and TRBV20-1. Direct clustering with F measure revealed strong co-clustering of samples prepared in the same batch, which led to a batch-effect correction.

This clonotype was detected ten times or more. The clone's antigen remains unknown. No much larger clonotype is one base removed from it; base qualities were not supplied. The CDR3, cysteine through phenylalanine, is 12 amino acids long. The sequence is cut down to CDR3 DNA, 36 bases in frame from base 1. In the germline V gene, CDR1 corresponds to MNHEY and CDR2 to SVGAGI. V and J are truncated by 2 bases and 4 bases respectively, leaving an intervening sequence of 5 bases. The protocol used for the library was PCR. Instrument used: Illumina HiSeq 2500. To reduce PCR and sequencing biases, unique molecular identifiers were incorporated into the TCR beta cDNA libraries. Approximately 500,000 cDNA molecules were obtained per 1 to 10 million input T cells, so each molecule approximated one T cell. The same protocol used for the earlier healthy control dataset was applied to prepare and sequence the patient libraries. Samples belonging to the same batch were prepared together, multiplexed and sequenced on a shared HiSeq lane. The original methods were these. Raw barcoded reads were processed with MIGEC, discarding single-read molecular identifier groups before consensus assembly and CDR3 extraction. VDJtools was used for post-analysis of the clonotype tables, and diversity was normalized by down-sampling every dataset to the size of the smallest sample. In repertoire overlap clustering, CDR3 amino acid sequences, but not nucleotide sequences, were matched to correct batch-related cross-sample contamination. The public sequencing data were trimmed at Q25 with fastp and processed into clonotypes with MiXCR by TCRdb, which kept only in-frame beta chains. Each record represents a unique CDR3 protein, reported with the most common genes and DNA among its rows. What appears here as the V and J calls and clone size reflects TCRdb's work, not the paper's. Here the sample has fewer than 850,000 distinct CDR3 sequences; 25% to 30% occur a single time. Roughly 0.57% of the sample belongs to the ten largest clones.

TCR beta repertoires were profiled from peripheral blood of approximately 13 young patients with multiple sclerosis to demonstrate the VDJtools post-analysis software. The multiple sclerosis patients were children and adolescents between roughly 6 and 16 years of age. Sequencing was performed on blood. The TCR comes from a girl aged 10 to 17 with multiple sclerosis. Recombination connected TRBV6-5 to TRBJ2-5, with the D gene not clear enough to name. This receptor carries the CDR3 CASSYGGETQYF. The nucleotides are TGTGCCAGCAGTTACGGTGGAGAGACCCAGTACTTC.